These 20 T cell receptor beta chains were sequenced from one sample in a study of T cell changes during pregnancy in multiple sclerosis. Only in-frame clones appear in the TCRdb table, and some are missing; sequencing was by immunoSEQ multiplex PCR. The sample includes 50,000 or so clones, about nine tenths of them seen just once. The input for sequencing was CD4+ T cells from peripheral blood mononuclear cells, taken after pregnancy. These receptors were taken from a female donor with multiple sclerosis, enrolled in a pregnancy study.

This clone has at least ten counts. The V and J genes are TRBV7-2 and TRBJ2-7; TRBD1 matches 8 bases. Germline V CDR1 and CDR2: SGHTA, FQGNSA. V was pared by 5 bases and J by 0 bases, with 3 bases of the junction left unmatched. The length of the CDR3 is 14 residues. The CDR3, as DNA: TGTGCCAGCAGCCGGGACAGGTCCTCCTACGAGCAGTACTTC. Protein product: CASSRDRSSYEQYF.

This clone was observed a handful of times. The genes are TRBV5-4 and TRBJ1-4; D call uncertain. Germline values: CDR1 SGHNT, CDR2 YYREEE (reference sequence). Trimming removed 4 bases at V and 0 bases at J, with 7 bases between. The CDR3 has 14 residues. The CDR3 region has the DNA TGTGCCAGCAGCCGAGATGCAACTAATGAAAAACTGTTTTTT. Its protein is CASSRDATNEKLFF.

The genes are TRBV19 and TRBJ2-2; 9 nucleotides line up with TRBD2. Germline V CDR1 and CDR2: LNHDA, SQIVND (reference sequence). The ends lost 3 bases at V and 2 bases at J; junction bases unmatched: 7. This CDR3 region has 17 residues. The CDR3, as DNA: TGTGCCAGTAGTATGCTTGGTAGCGGGGGAAACACCGGGGAGCTGTTTTTT. It translates to CASSMLGSGGNTGELFF.

The chain links TRBV19 to TRBJ1-1; D might be TRBD1 (6 bases). The CDR3 sequence is 13 residues long. Germline assignment: CDR1 LNHDA and CDR2 SQIVND (reference sequence). The ends were cut back, 3 bases at V and 5 bases at J, with 10 bases in the middle. The CDR3 DNA follows: TGTGCCAGTAGTATCCCCAGGGGAACTGAAGCTTTCTTT. This codes for CASSIPRGTEAFF.

This rearrangement joins TRBV6-1 to TRBJ2-5; TRBD2 matches at 8 bases. Unmatched junction bases numbered 9, after V lost 8 bases and J lost 1 base. CDR3 length equals 15 residues. The germline V gene encodes CDR1 MNHNS and CDR2 SASEGT. CDR3 coding DNA: TGTGCCAGCCGGATTTCCGGACTAGCCCAAGAGACCCAGTACTTC. Translating it yields CASRISGLAQETQYF.

The sample holds one count of this clone. This sequence joins TRBV4-1 and TRBJ2-7; 9 positions match TRBD1. V trimming: 5 bases; J trimming: 6 bases; junction bases outside the gene matches: 11. The CDR3 is 15 amino acids. Germline V gene data show CDR1 as MGHRA and CDR2 as YSYEKL. Here the CDR3 DNA reads TGCGCCAGCAGCTTACCGGGACAGGGTATTAGCGAGCAGTACTTC. Amino acids: CASSLPGQGISEQYF.

The chain links TRBV7-8 to TRBJ2-2, with 11 bases aligning to TRBD2. The V segment lost 4 bases and the J segment 4 bases; nucleotides outside the gene matches: 8. Germline loops: CDR1 SGHVS, CDR2 FQNEAQ. The CDR3 totals 17 residues. CDR3 residues: CASSSLAGGTLTGELFF. CDR3 coding DNA: TGTGCCAGCAGCTCCTTAGCGGGAGGGACCCTCACCGGGGAGCTGTTTTTT.

The chain joins TRBV11-3 to TRBJ2-5; TRBD2 aligns across 7 bases. The CDR3 sequence is 12 residues long. The germline V gene has CDR1 SGHNT and CDR2 YENEEA. V was clipped by 6 bases and J by 5 bases; unmatched bases: 3. The CDR3 here is CASRGEGETQYF. The CDR3 coding sequence is TGTGCCAGCAGGGGGGAGGGTGAGACCCAGTACTTC.

The chain employs TRBV27 and TRBJ1-2, with D hard to call. The V end lost 3 bases, the J end lost 8 bases, and 10 bases lay between the germline ends. Germline V gene lookup returns CDR1 MNHEY and CDR2 SMNVEV (reference sequence). The CDR3 is 12 amino acids. CDR3 DNA sequence: TGTGCCAGCAGTTTTTTGGGAGGAGGCTACACCTTC. This codes for CASSFLGGGYTF.

The gene calls are TRBV5-1 and TRBJ2-1, with 8 positions matching TRBD2. Germline values: CDR1 SGHRS, CDR2 YFSETQ. The length of the CDR3 is 13 residues. Trimming removed 5 bases from V and 5 bases from J; junction bases left unmatched: 3. CDR3 region: CASSPGLDNEQFF. CDR3 DNA sequence: TGCGCCAGCAGTCCGGGACTAGACAATGAGCAGTTCTTC.

This chain joins TRBV19 and TRBJ2-7; 8 bases fit TRBD2. J lost 2 bases, V lost 4 bases, and 4 bases had no gene match. The CDR3 has 14 residues. Germline values: CDR1 LNHDA, CDR2 SQIVND (reference sequence). The CDR3 region is CASSNEREPYEQYF. The CDR3 bases are TGTGCCAGTAGTAATGAGCGGGAGCCCTACGAGCAGTACTTC. The whole variable domain, remainder taken from reference TRBV19 and TRBJ2-7, is DGGITQSPKYLFRKEGQNVTLSCEQNLNHDAMYWYRQDPGQGLRLIYYSQIVNDFQKGDIAEGYSVSREKKESFPLTVTSAQKNPTAFYLCASSNEREPYEQYFGPGTRLTVT.

The genes are TRBV7-2 and TRBJ1-2, with D perhaps matching TRBD1 (5 bases). Germline values: CDR1 SGHTA, CDR2 FQGNSA. CDR3 size: 13 residues. V was trimmed by 6 bases and J by 5 bases, leaving 13 bases between them. Here the CDR3 reads CASRPNAGYGYTF. The CDR3 DNA sequence: TGTGCCAGCAGACCGAATGCAGGGTATGGCTACACCTTC. Together with reference TRBV7-2 and TRBJ1-2, the CDR3 gives the full variable domain: GAGVSQSPSNKVTEKGKDVELRCDPISGHTALYWYRQSLGQGLEFLIYFQGNSAPDKSGLPSDRFSAERTGGSVSTLTIQRTQQEDSAVYLCASRPNAGYGYTFGSGTRLTVV.

The gene calls are TRBV18 and TRBJ1-5, with D perhaps matching TRBD1 (5 bases). The CDR3 consists of 14 residues. Trimming shortened V by 6 bases and J by 7 bases, and 16 bases separated the two germline ends. Looked up from germline, CDR1 is KGHSH and CDR2 is LQKENI. The CDR3 DNA sequence: TGTGCCAGCTCTCTAGAGCAGGGTCAGCAGCCCCAGCATTTT. Translation: CASSLEQGQQPQHF.

This clone was detected only once. The chain couples TRBV20-1 to TRBJ1-1; the D is unclear. V shed 2 bases and J shed 5 bases, with 6 bases lying between them. The length of the CDR3 is 11 residues. CDR1 DFQATT and CDR2 SNEGSKA come from the germline V gene (reference sequence). The CDR3 DNA reads TGCAGTGCTAGAAAGGAGACTGAAGCTTTCTTT. Amino acids: CSARKETEAFF.

J is TRBJ2-7 and V is TRBV19, with 9 bases that match TRBD2. The CDR3 runs 16 residues. Germline lookup yields CDR1 LNHDA and CDR2 SQIVND (reference sequence). The ends lost 5 bases at V and 6 bases at J; junction bases unmatched: 14. This CDR3 is CASSVSPSGTIPEQYF. CDR3 in DNA: TGTGCCAGTAGTGTCTCTCCTAGCGGGACCATTCCCGAGCAGTACTTC. Full variable domain (missing parts from reference TRBV19 and TRBJ2-7): DGGITQSPKYLFRKEGQNVTLSCEQNLNHDAMYWYRQDPGQGLRLIYYSQIVNDFQKGDIAEGYSVSREKKESFPLTVTSAQKNPTAFYLCASSVSPSGTIPEQYFGPGTRLTVT.

The CDR3 reads CASSLGASLTDTQYF. CDR3 DNA: TGTGCCAGCAGCTTGGGGGCTTCCCTCACAGATACGCAGTATTTT. V and J are TRBV5-4 and TRBJ2-3; D uncertain. This CDR3 comprises 15 residues. V lost 0 bases to trimming and J lost 2 bases, with 10 bases between them. The germline V gene encodes CDR1 SGHNT and CDR2 YYREEE (reference sequence).

The chain has TRBV4-2 and TRBJ1-1, with a weak D call TRBD1 (5 bases). CDR1 and CDR2 (germline): LGHNA, YNFKEQ. The CDR3 covers 16 residues. With 0 bases removed from V and 2 bases from J, the gap between germline ends came to 13 bases. The CDR3 sequence is CASSQDLRQGNTEAFF. DNA for the CDR3: TGTGCCAGCAGCCAAGATCTCCGGCAGGGAAACACTGAAGCTTTCTTT.

This clone occurred once. The gene calls are TRBV14 and TRBJ1-4; 7 nucleotides agree with TRBD1. The CDR3 is made up of 19 amino acids. CDR1 is SGHDN, CDR2 FVKESK, per germline. J gave up 3 bases and V 0 bases, and 13 bases lay outside the gene matches. In DNA, the CDR3 is TGTGCCAGCAGCCAAGATCTTATAGACAGGGCCCCAGCTAATGAAAAACTGTTTTTT. It codes for CASSQDLIDRAPANEKLFF.

The rearrangement uses TRBV7-9 and TRBJ2-1; the D gene is possibly TRBD1 (6 bases). CDR3 size: 15 residues. Germline V gene data show CDR1 as SEHNR and CDR2 as FQNEAQ (reference sequence). V was trimmed by 5 bases and J by 0 bases, leaving 11 bases between them. The CDR3 loop is CASSPQGFSYNEQFF. As DNA, the CDR3 is TGTGCCAGCAGCCCACAGGGTTTCTCCTACAATGAGCAGTTCTTC.

The V and J genes are TRBV28 and TRBJ2-2; 11 bases align to TRBD1. J was trimmed by 6 bases and V by 6 bases; bases with no gene match: 6. CDR3 length: 15 amino acids. CDR1 is MDHEN, CDR2 SYDVKM, per germline. CDR3 bases: TGTGCCAGCAGCACAGGACAGGGGGCCCCCGGGGAGCTGTTTTTT. Encoded protein: CASSTGQGAPGELFF.